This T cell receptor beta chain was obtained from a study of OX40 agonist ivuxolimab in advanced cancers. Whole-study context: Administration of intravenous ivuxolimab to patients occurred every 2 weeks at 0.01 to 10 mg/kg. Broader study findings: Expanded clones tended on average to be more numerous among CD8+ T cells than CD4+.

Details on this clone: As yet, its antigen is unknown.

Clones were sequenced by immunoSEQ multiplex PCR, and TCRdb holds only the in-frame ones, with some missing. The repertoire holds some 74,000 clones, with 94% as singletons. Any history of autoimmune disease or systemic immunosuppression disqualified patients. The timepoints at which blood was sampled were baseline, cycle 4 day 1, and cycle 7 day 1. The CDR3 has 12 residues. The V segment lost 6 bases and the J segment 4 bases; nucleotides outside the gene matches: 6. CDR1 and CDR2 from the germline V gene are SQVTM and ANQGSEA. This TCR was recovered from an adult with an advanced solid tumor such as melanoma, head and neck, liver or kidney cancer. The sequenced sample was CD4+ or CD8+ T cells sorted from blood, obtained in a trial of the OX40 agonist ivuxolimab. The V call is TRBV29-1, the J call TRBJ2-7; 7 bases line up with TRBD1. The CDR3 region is CSVWDSLYEQYF. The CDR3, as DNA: TGCAGCGTGTGGGACAGCCTATACGAGCAGTACTTC.